The clone carrying this TCR beta chain is labeled medium-sized. The antigen is not known. This CDR3 is also generated by other DNA sequences in the sample. The data are from a study of ipilimumab plus nivolumab after autologous stem cell transplantation. Study summary: The myeloma cohort included high-risk transplant-naive patients and patients relapsing within 3 years of a first autologous transplant. Study results and caveats: Authors suggest TCR repertoire, Treg phenotype and gut microbiota support further study.

Only in-frame clones appear in the TCRdb table, and some are missing; sequencing was by immunoSEQ multiplex PCR. The table records about 10,000 clones, around 69% of them present only once. This TCR derives from a female donor with multiple myeloma. The source material was PBMCs, sampled in a trial of ipilimumab plus nivolumab as post-transplant consolidation.

CDR3 sequence: CASSLNRGLYEKLFF. For the CDR3, the DNA is TGTGCCAGCAGTCTAAACAGGGGGCTGTATGAAAAACTGTTTTTT. This chain links TRBV28 with TRBJ1-4, with 9 positions matching TRBD1. Germline V gives CDR1 MDHEN, CDR2 SYDVKM. V lost 5 bases and J lost 6; bases outside the gene matches: 7. CDR3 length: 15 amino acids.